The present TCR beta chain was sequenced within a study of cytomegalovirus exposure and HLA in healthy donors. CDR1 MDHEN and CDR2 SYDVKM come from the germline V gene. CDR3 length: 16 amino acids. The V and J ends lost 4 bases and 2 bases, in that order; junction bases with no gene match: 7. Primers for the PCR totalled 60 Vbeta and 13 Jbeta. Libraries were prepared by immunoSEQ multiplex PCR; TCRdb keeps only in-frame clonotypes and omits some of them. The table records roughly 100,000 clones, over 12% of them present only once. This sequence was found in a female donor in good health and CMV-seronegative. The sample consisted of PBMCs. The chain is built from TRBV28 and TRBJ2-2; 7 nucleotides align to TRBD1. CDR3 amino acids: CASSYFGQVNTGELFF. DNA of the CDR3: TGTGCCAGCAGTTACTTCGGACAGGTCAACACCGGGGAGCTGTTTTTT.